The clone carrying this T cell receptor (beta chain) showed up just once. Its antigen is not known. A junction boundary mismatches the germline segment, possibly from a read error. The library came from three nested PCR rounds adapted from ARM-PCR protocols. Each CDR3 protein is one row after TCRdb ran MiXCR on the multiplex PCR reads. The profile shows roughly 69,000 distinct CDR3 sequences, around three quarters of them singletons. This sample was taken from a study of tumor and adjacent non-tumor tissue in lung cancer. Study information: Histology: about a dozen adenocarcinoma, a couple of squamous cell carcinoma, 1 small cell lung cancer. Stage I to III disease affected 9 to 10 men and 5 women aged about 30 to 76.

This sample's RNA came from whole unsorted tissue. More than 3 cm separated this lung sample from the edge of the tumor. The germline gives CDR1 SNHLY, CDR2 FYNNEI. The CDR3 is 12 residues long. The study's findings and limits: Significantly higher TCR diversity was found in tumor than normal lung.

This TCR was sampled from a man aged 60-69 years with non-small cell lung cancer. Sequencing was performed on distant non-tumor lung tissue. The rearrangement joins TRBV2 to TRBJ1-1; possible D gene TRBD1, 5 bases. CDR3: CSSSQGSTEALF. DNA for the CDR3: TGTTCCAGCAGCCAGGGTAGCACTGAAGCTCTCTTT.